This TCR beta chain appears in the sequencing data of a study of shared clonotypes between healthy human individuals. Whole-study findings and limits: Despite large depth, rarefaction showed incomplete sorted-subset sequencing.

Caucasian adults living in Nashville, Tennessee, provided all samples. To note about this clone: Its antigen is undetermined.

The germline V gene encodes CDR1 SGHRS and CDR2 YFSETQ. Losses at the gene ends were 4 bases for V and 2 bases for J; bases not matched to a gene: 4. This CDR3 has 15 amino acids. The protocol was immunoSEQ multiplex PCR, while the TCRdb copy is restricted to in-frame clones and leaves out a portion. The repertoire has 1.6 million or so clones, roughly 96% of them found once; the top ten carry roughly 1.1%. The TCR sequence derives from a young man in good health. Sample: naive CD4+ T cells sorted from blood. Subset of the sample: CD45RA+ positively selected. This chain connects TRBV5-1 to TRBJ2-7, with 12 bases lining up with TRBD2. Here the CDR3 DNA reads TGCGCCAGCAGCCGGGGACTAGCGGGCACCTACGAGCAGTACTTC. Encoded protein: CASSRGLAGTYEQYF.